This entry describes one TCR beta chain. The antigen is not known. Sequenced by immunoSEQ multiplex PCR; TCRdb stores in-frame clones only, minus some. The data hold about 68,000 clones, with around 84% observed a single time. The sample belongs to a study of OX40 agonist ivuxolimab in advanced cancers. Study details: Prior anti-PD-1, anti-PD-L1 or anti-CTLA-4 therapy was allowed; 30% to 40% had some.

CDR1 and CDR2 (germline): SGHNT, YYREEE (reference sequence). The CDR3 is 14 residues long. V lost 3 bases, J lost 4 bases, and 5 bases stayed unmatched. General study findings and limits: At 0.1-3.0 mg/kg, partial responders had clonal expansion among the lowest observed.

The rearrangement links TRBV5-4 to TRBJ2-5; 8 bases align to TRBD1. This TCR derives from an adult with an advanced solid tumor such as melanoma, head and neck, liver or kidney cancer. The sample here was CD4+ or CD8+ T cells sorted from blood, taken in a trial of the OX40 agonist ivuxolimab. For the CDR3, the DNA is TGTGCCAGCAGCTCGACAGGGGATGTAGAGACCCAGTACTTC. As protein: CASSSTGDVETQYF.